These 15 T cell receptor beta chains came from one sample sequenced in a study of T cell changes during pregnancy in multiple sclerosis. The protocol was immunoSEQ multiplex PCR, while the TCRdb copy is restricted to in-frame clones and leaves out a portion. This sample has nearly 40,000 clones; roughly nine tenths occur once, and the top ten carry around 0.73%. Sequenced here: CD4+ T cells from peripheral blood mononuclear cells, sampled before pregnancy. The source of these receptors is a female donor with multiple sclerosis, enrolled in a pregnancy study.

V gene TRBV19 combines with J gene TRBJ2-7; 8 bases align to TRBD1. V trimming: 6 bases; J trimming: 3 bases; junction bases outside the gene matches: 4. Per germline, CDR1 LNHDA and CDR2 SQIVND (reference sequence). This CDR3 region has 13 residues. Here the CDR3 reads CASRTTGDYEQYF. The CDR3 nucleotides read TGTGCCAGTAGGACGACAGGGGACTACGAGCAGTACTTC.

The chain joins TRBV7-2 to TRBJ2-5; 7 bases line up with TRBD2. The germline gives CDR1 SGHTA, CDR2 FQGNSA. This CDR3 contains 15 residues. With V trimmed by 1 base and J by 2 bases, 4 bases remained unmatched. Here the CDR3 reads CASSLVTSIQETQYF. The CDR3 nucleotides are TGTGCCAGCAGCTTAGTGACTAGCATTCAAGAGACCCAGTACTTC.

The chain uses TRBV28 and TRBJ2-1, with 9 nucleotides matching TRBD2. Germline V gene data show CDR1 as MDHEN and CDR2 as SYDVKM. The CDR3 sequence is 15 residues long. J lost 9 bases, V lost 5 bases, and 11 bases had no gene match. CDR3 protein: CASSVLAGLITEQFF. In DNA form, the CDR3 reads TGTGCCAGCAGTGTTCTAGCGGGACTAATTACTGAGCAGTTCTTC.

The V and J genes are TRBV6-1 and TRBJ2-7, with 10 nucleotides matching TRBD2. V shed 7 bases, J shed 9 bases, and the junction held 9 bases outside the gene matches. In germline, CDR1 is MNHNS, CDR2 SASEGT. The CDR3 spans 13 residues. This chain's CDR3 is CASNTLAGDGQYF. As DNA, the CDR3 is TGTGCCAGCAACACGCTAGCGGGAGATGGGCAGTACTTC.

The rearrangement uses TRBV19 and TRBJ1-2; 9 nucleotides match TRBD1. Germline V gives CDR1 LNHDA, CDR2 SQIVND (reference sequence). The CDR3 contains 16 residues. The junction had 10 bases not matched to a gene; V was cut back by 5 bases and J by 3 bases. In nucleotides, the CDR3 is TGTGCCAGTAGTCCTGACCCGGGACAGGGATACTATGGCTACACCTTC. Protein product: CASSPDPGQGYYGYTF.

This chain links TRBV28 with TRBJ2-3; TRBD1 agrees at 9 bases. V was clipped by 6 bases and J by 5 bases; unmatched bases: 6. The CDR3 sequence is 14 residues long. Germline V CDR1 and CDR2: MDHEN, SYDVKM. The CDR3 loop reads CASSRGTGRDTQYF. CDR3 in DNA: TGTGCCAGCAGCCGAGGGACAGGGAGAGATACGCAGTATTTT.

V is TRBV5-6 and J is TRBJ1-4; 7 bases agree with TRBD1. The CDR3 covers 17 residues. V shed 4 bases and J 7 bases; nucleotides not matched to a gene: 16. Germline V gene sequence: CDR1 SGHDT, CDR2 YYEEEE. Written as DNA, the CDR3 is TGTGCCAGCAGCCTTCGGACAGGAGCCCTAAGTTTTGAAAAACTGTTTTTT. Translated, it gives CASSLRTGALSFEKLFF.

This chain joins TRBV6-1 and TRBJ2-5, with 9 bases fitting TRBD1. The V segment lost 5 bases and the J segment 5 bases; nucleotides outside the gene matches: 6. The CDR3 extends over 14 amino acids. CDR1 is MNHNS and CDR2 is SASEGT in the germline V gene. CDR3 protein: CASSIDRGFETQYF. The CDR3 DNA reads as TGTGCCAGCAGTATAGACAGGGGGTTCGAGACCCAGTACTTC.

This chain joins TRBV29-1 and TRBJ1-2; the D is unclear. The CDR3 runs 14 residues. V gave up 4 bases and J gave up 3 bases, with 15 bases separating them. Per germline, CDR1 SQVTM and CDR2 ANQGSEA. CDR3 in amino acids: CSVALRFSDYGYTF. CDR3 bases: TGCAGCGTTGCCCTGAGATTTAGCGACTATGGCTACACCTTC.

The rearrangement uses TRBV27 and TRBJ2-5; 12 nucleotides match TRBD1. V shed 0 bases and J 6 bases; nucleotides not matched to a gene: 14. Per germline, CDR1 MNHEY and CDR2 SMNVEV (reference sequence). The CDR3 sequence is 19 residues long. The DNA for the CDR3 is TGTGCCAGCAGTTTATCCATCCGAGGTGGGACAGGGGGCGAAAAGACCCAGTACTTC. The encoded protein is CASSLSIRGGTGGEKTQYF.

The chain combines TRBV9 with TRBJ1-1; D possibly corresponds to TRBD1 (5 bases). CDR1 SGDLS and CDR2 YYNGEE come from the germline V gene. The ends were cut back, 0 bases at V and 0 bases at J, with 15 bases in the middle. The CDR3 is 17 amino acids. The CDR3 loop reads CASSVEPGGSVNTEAFF. The CDR3 DNA is TGTGCCAGCAGCGTAGAACCCGGGGGGTCTGTGAACACTGAAGCTTTCTTT. Looking up the rest from reference TRBV9 and TRBJ1-1 gives the full variable domain: DSGVTQTPKHLITATGQRVTLRCSPRSGDLSVYWYQQSLDQGLQFLIQYYNGEERAKGNILERFSAQQFPDLHSELNLSSLELGDSALYFCASSVEPGGSVNTEAFFGQGTRLTVV.

This rearrangement joins TRBV7-9 to TRBJ2-2, with 7 bases aligning to TRBD1. CDR1 SEHNR and CDR2 FQNEAQ come from the germline V gene (reference sequence). This CDR3 spans 18 amino acids. After removal of 2 bases from V and 4 bases from J, the junction contained 13 bases not matched to a gene. The CDR3 here is CASSLPVGEGARTGELFF. CDR3 coding DNA: TGTGCCAGCAGCTTACCCGTCGGCGAGGGGGCGCGCACCGGGGAGCTGTTTTTT. The full variable domain, in which reference TRBV7-9 and TRBJ2-2 provide the parts outside the CDR3, is DTGVSQNPRHKITKRGQNVTFRCDPISEHNRLYWYRQTLGQGPEFLTYFQNEAQLEKSRLLSDRFSAERPKGSFSTLEIQRTEQGDSAMYLCASSLPVGEGARTGELFFGEGSRLTVL.

The gene calls are TRBV9 and TRBJ2-1, with 15 positions matching TRBD2. The CDR3 runs 15 residues. The germline V gene has CDR1 SGDLS and CDR2 YYNGEE. Trimming took 3 bases from V and 10 from J; bases not matched to a gene: 5. This CDR3 reads CASSGGLAGGGEQFF. In DNA, the CDR3 is TGTGCCAGCAGCGGGGGACTAGCGGGAGGCGGGGAGCAGTTCTTC.

The V call is TRBV4-1, the J call TRBJ2-1; 13 bases are a match to TRBD2. CDR3 length: 17 amino acids. Unmatched junction bases numbered 9, after V lost 3 bases and J lost 7 bases. Germline loops: CDR1 MGHRA, CDR2 YSYEKL. Here the CDR3 DNA reads TGCGCCAGCAGCCAGATAGCCCGGACTAGCGGGGGAAATGAGCAGTTCTTC. It is translated as CASSQIARTSGGNEQFF.

The CDR3 is CASMLGLYEQYF. The DNA for the CDR3 is TGTGCCAGCATGCTGGGACTCTACGAGCAGTACTTC. The genes are TRBV6-1 and TRBJ2-5; D is possibly TRBD2 (6 bases). The end of the DNA fits TRBJ2-7 better, so the J call may be wrong. The CDR3 has 12 amino acids. From germline, CDR1 is MNHNS and CDR2 SASEGT.